These 13 T cell receptor beta chains came from one sample sequenced in a study of OX40 agonist ivuxolimab in advanced cancers. Generated by immunoSEQ multiplex PCR, the TCRdb table keeps only in-frame clones and is missing some. Among about 71,000 clones listed, over 90% were seen once. The sample here was CD4+ or CD8+ T cells sorted from blood, taken in a trial of the OX40 agonist ivuxolimab. Receptor source: an adult with an advanced solid tumor such as melanoma, head and neck, liver or kidney cancer.

The chain recombines TRBV28 with TRBJ2-1; D not resolved. The V and J ends lost 6 bases and 8 bases respectively, with 11 bases between them. Germline V lookup: CDR1 MDHEN, CDR2 SYDVKM. CDR3 length: 12 residues. The CDR3 sequence is CASSFRPDEQFF. In DNA form, the CDR3 reads TGTGCCAGCAGCTTCCGGCCGGATGAGCAGTTCTTC.

The chain joins TRBV9 to TRBJ2-3; 12 bases are shared with TRBD2. The CDR3 length is 16 residues. Germline V CDR1 and CDR2: SGDLS, YYNGEE. J was trimmed by 3 bases and V by 0 bases; bases with no gene match: 2. The CDR3 spells CASSVGTSGVTDTQYF. DNA for the CDR3: TGTGCCAGCAGCGTAGGGACTAGCGGGGTTACAGATACGCAGTATTTT.

This chain uses TRBV6-5 with TRBJ2-1, with D maybe TRBD1 (6 bases). This CDR3 has 12 amino acids. The germline CDR1 and CDR2 sequences are MNHEY and SVGAGI. The V end was cut by 8 bases, the J end by 3 bases, with 8 bases between. The CDR3 DNA is TGTGCCAGCGGACAGTTCTACAATGAGCAGTTCTTC. Translated, it gives CASGQFYNEQFF.

The genes are TRBV13 and TRBJ2-1; D is possibly TRBD2 (5 bases). With 7 bases removed from V and 0 bases from J, the gap between germline ends came to 16 bases. This CDR3 contains 16 residues. Germline CDR1 is PRHDT and CDR2 is FYEKMQ (reference sequence). Here the CDR3 reads CASTIDEGRSYNEQFF. The DNA of the CDR3 is TGTGCCAGCACCATAGACGAGGGCCGCTCCTACAATGAGCAGTTCTTC.

The chain employs TRBV7-6 and TRBJ1-2, with TRBD1 identical over 7 bases. This CDR3 region has 12 residues. From germline, CDR1 is SGHVS and CDR2 FNYEAQ. V dropped 5 bases and J dropped 6; count of bases not matched to a gene: 3. The CDR3: CASSGTGDGYTF. In nucleotides, the CDR3 is TGTGCCAGCAGCGGCACAGGGGATGGCTACACCTTC.

The rearrangement uses TRBV5-1 and TRBJ2-7; 8 bases match TRBD1. Germline V gene lookup returns CDR1 SGHRS and CDR2 YFSETQ. The V gene end was trimmed by 0 bases and the J gene end by 1 base; junction bases not matched to a gene: 3. The CDR3 has 15 residues. This chain's CDR3 is CASSLVGTGSYEQYF. The CDR3 coding sequence is TGCGCCAGCAGCTTGGTCGGGACAGGTTCCTACGAGCAGTACTTC.

In its sample, this clone was seen once. V is TRBV6-1 and J is TRBJ2-7; D gene uncertain. The CDR3 runs to 10 residues. CDR1 and CDR2 from the germline V gene are MNHNS and SASEGT. V gave up 3 bases and J gave up 3 bases, with 0 bases separating them. The CDR3 reads CASSDYEQYF. The CDR3 region has the DNA TGTGCCAGCAGTGACTACGAGCAGTACTTC.

V usage is TRBV7-6 and J usage is TRBJ2-3; D remains unclear. The germline CDR1 and CDR2 sequences are SGHVS and FNYEAQ. The CDR3 is made up of 15 amino acids. Trimming stripped 2 bases from V and 0 bases from J, with 9 bases between. The CDR3 bases are TGTGCCAGCAGCTTAACTGGCACTAGCACAGATACGCAGTATTTT. Translation gives CASSLTGTSTDTQYF.

The CDR3 sequence: CASSLAVEAVAYEQYF. The CDR3 DNA sequence: TGCGCCAGCAGCCTCGCAGTAGAGGCCGTCGCCTACGAGCAGTACTTC. This chain joins TRBV4-1 and TRBJ2-7; D is undetermined. V shed 4 bases and J shed 2 bases, with 18 bases lying between them. Per germline, CDR1 MGHRA and CDR2 YSYEKL. This CDR3 comprises 16 residues.

The chain combines TRBV29-1 with TRBJ1-3, with unresolved D. The CDR3 runs 14 residues. CDR1 and CDR2 (germline): SQVTM, ANQGSEA. The ends were cut back, 4 bases at V and 7 bases at J, with 17 bases in the middle. The chain's CDR3 is CSVGLALEWNTIYF. The CDR3 region has the DNA TGCAGCGTTGGTTTGGCCCTGGAATGGAACACCATATATTTT.

CDR3 coding DNA: TGTGCCAGCAGTTTATCGGACAGGGGTGGACCCCAGCATTTT. Translating gives CASSLSDRGGPQHF. The chain links TRBV27 to TRBJ1-5; 9 positions match TRBD1. The germline V gene has CDR1 MNHEY and CDR2 SMNVEV (reference sequence). After removal of 0 bases from V and 10 bases from J, the junction contained 4 bases not matched to a gene. The CDR3 is made up of 14 amino acids.

The rearrangement uses TRBV27 and TRBJ2-7; no firm D call. CDR1 and CDR2 from the germline V gene are MNHEY and SMNVEV (reference sequence). V was shortened by 4 bases and J by 2 bases, with 9 bases between the two germline ends. CDR3 length: 13 residues. Written as DNA, the CDR3 is TGTGCCAGCAGTTATAAAGGACCCTACGAGCAGTACTTC. The encoded protein is CASSYKGPYEQYF.

This clone was picked up one time. This chain links TRBV28 with TRBJ2-1; a possible D gene is TRBD2 (6 bases). The CDR3 covers 19 residues. Germline V gives CDR1 MDHEN, CDR2 SYDVKM. Between the trimmed V and J ends, which lost 5 bases and 2 bases, there was a span of 25 bases. The CDR3 DNA reads TGTGCCAGCAGTGGGGCCCGATCTGTGGCGGGGCTGGCCTACAATGAGCAGTTCTTC. Amino acids: CASSGARSVAGLAYNEQFF.